This entry lists 13 T cell receptor beta chains sequenced from one sample in a study of blood T cell repertoires in COVID-19. Libraries were prepared by immunoSEQ multiplex PCR; TCRdb keeps only in-frame clonotypes and omits some of them. The sample consists of 150,000 or so clones, roughly nine tenths of them appearing once. The sequenced material came from peripheral blood. The receptors stem from a man aged 18 to 35 with COVID-19, enrolled during active disease.

The gene calls are TRBV5-6 and TRBJ2-5; TRBD2 matches at 7 bases. CDR1 is SGHDT, CDR2 YYEEEE, per germline. The CDR3 runs 12 residues. V was pared by 5 bases and J by 13 bases, with 11 bases of the junction left unmatched. This chain's CDR3 is CASRRGGDPPYF. The CDR3 bases are TGTGCCAGCAGAAGGGGAGGGGACCCCCCGTACTTC.

The V and J genes are TRBV10-3 and TRBJ1-6; TRBD1 might be the D (5 bases). The CDR3 sequence is 15 residues long. Trimming took 6 bases from V and 7 from J, leaving 16 bases between them. Germline lookup yields CDR1 ENHRY and CDR2 SYGVKD. In DNA, the CDR3 is TGTGCCATCAGCGTGGGGGGGACGGCCAATTCACCCCTCCACTTT. Translated: CAISVGGTANSPLHF.

This rearrangement joins TRBV5-8 to TRBJ2-3; D gene ambiguous. CDR1 is SGHTS and CDR2 is YDEGEE in the germline V gene. V was shortened by 5 bases and J by 1 base, with 11 bases between the two germline ends. CDR3 length equals 14 residues. As DNA, the CDR3 is TGTGCCAGCAGTCGGCAAAGCGGCACAGATACGCAGTATTTT. Encoded protein: CASSRQSGTDTQYF.

This clone was detected once. V gene TRBV5-4 combines with J gene TRBJ1-2; D is unclear. The CDR3 is 16 amino acids. Deletions cut 3 bases from V and 7 bases from J, with 22 bases between. Germline V gives CDR1 SGHNT, CDR2 YYREEE (reference sequence). As DNA, the CDR3 is TGTGCCAGCAGCTCATCTCTGTCCCCGGGTCTGGGTGGCTACACCTTC. Protein product: CASSSSLSPGLGGYTF.

The chain recombines TRBV7-3 with TRBJ2-1, with 7 bases lining up with TRBD1. The germline gives CDR1 SGHTA, CDR2 FQGTGA. J lost 7 bases, V lost 5 bases, and 5 bases had no gene match. The CDR3 consists of 13 residues. The CDR3, as DNA: TGTGCCAGCAGCGCCCTGACAGGGAATGAGCAGTTCTTC. It yields the protein CASSALTGNEQFF.

The CDR3, as DNA: TGTGCCAGCAGCTCCTTTGGGTCTAGCGGGGTATCCTACGAGCAGTACTTC. Translation gives CASSSFGSSGVSYEQYF. The rearrangement joins TRBV5-4 to TRBJ2-7, with 9 bases matching TRBD2. With 3 bases clipped from V and 1 base from J, the junction kept 11 bases outside the gene matches. This CDR3 is built from 17 residues. CDR1 is SGHNT, CDR2 YYREEE, per germline (reference sequence).

The V and J genes are TRBV6-2 or TRBV6-3 and TRBJ2-1; D gene unclear. The CDR3 sequence is 12 residues long. CDR1 is MNHEY, CDR2 SVGEGT, per germline. Between the trimmed V and J ends, which lost 2 bases and 8 bases, there was a span of 7 bases. The CDR3 loop reads CASSYDSDEQFF. The DNA of the CDR3 is TGTGCCAGCAGTTACGACTCGGATGAGCAGTTCTTC.

This rearrangement joins TRBV30 to TRBJ1-3; D not resolved. The CDR3 spans 10 residues. The germline gives CDR1 GTSNPN, CDR2 SVGIG (reference sequence). Trimming removed 5 bases from V and 7 bases from J, with 6 bases in between. CDR3: CAWSRNTIYF. DNA of the CDR3: TGTGCCTGGTCTAGGAACACCATATATTTT. The full variable domain, in which reference TRBV30 and TRBJ1-3 provide the parts outside the CDR3, is SQTIHQWPATLVQPVGSPLSLECTVEGTSNPNLYWYRQAAGRGLQLLFYSVGIGQISSEVPQNLSASRPQDRQFILSSKKLLLSDSGFYLCAWSRNTIYFGEGSWLTVV.

The rearrangement uses TRBV11-3 and TRBJ2-2; D is perhaps TRBD2 (6 bases). Germline CDR1 SGHNT, CDR2 YENEEA. CDR3 length: 13 residues. V lost 1 base and J lost 7, with 7 bases in between. This CDR3 reads CASSLGGNGELFF. CDR3 DNA: TGTGCCAGCAGCTTAGGCGGGAACGGGGAGCTGTTTTTT.

A note on this clone: The junction shows a germline mismatch at one end, possibly a read error. Other DNA sequences of this sample code for an identical CDR3. This chain uses TRBV15 with TRBJ2-1, with D maybe TRBD2 (5 bases). This CDR3 spans 15 amino acids. The germline gives CDR1 LNHNV, CDR2 YYDKDF (reference sequence). CDR3 sequence: CATSRELGSYNEQFF. The CDR3 DNA follows: TGTGCTACCAGCAGAGAACTAGGCTCCTACAATGAGCAGTTCTTC.

The chain links TRBV7-2 to TRBJ2-7; weak D call: TRBD2 (7 bases). From germline, CDR1 is SGHTA and CDR2 FQGNSA. V was clipped by 5 bases and J by 0 bases, with 23 bases between them. CDR3 length equals 18 residues. This CDR3 is CASSPGGGSRGSSYEQYF. CDR3 DNA sequence: TGTGCCAGCAGCCCCGGGGGCGGGAGTCGGGGGAGCTCCTACGAGCAGTACTTC.

The gene calls are TRBV7-6 and TRBJ2-5; 10 bases agree with TRBD1. V was pared by 3 bases and J by 2 bases, with 18 bases of the junction left unmatched. This CDR3 region has 20 residues. The germline V gene encodes CDR1 SGHVS and CDR2 FNYEAQ. Here the CDR3 DNA reads TGTGCCAGCAGCTTTACCGCCGAGTCCCGGGACAGGGGTTGGCAAGAGACCCAGTACTTC. It yields the protein CASSFTAESRDRGWQETQYF.

With respect to this clone: The junction does not match germline at one end; this may be a read error. The rearrangement links TRBV6-2 or TRBV6-3 to TRBJ1-4; D gene unclear. Germline V CDR1 and CDR2: MNHEY, SVGEGT. This CDR3 spans 14 amino acids. Written as DNA, the CDR3 is TGTGCCAGCAGCCCAGTTTCTCCCGGAGGAAAACTGCTTTTT. This encodes CASSPVSPGGKLLF.